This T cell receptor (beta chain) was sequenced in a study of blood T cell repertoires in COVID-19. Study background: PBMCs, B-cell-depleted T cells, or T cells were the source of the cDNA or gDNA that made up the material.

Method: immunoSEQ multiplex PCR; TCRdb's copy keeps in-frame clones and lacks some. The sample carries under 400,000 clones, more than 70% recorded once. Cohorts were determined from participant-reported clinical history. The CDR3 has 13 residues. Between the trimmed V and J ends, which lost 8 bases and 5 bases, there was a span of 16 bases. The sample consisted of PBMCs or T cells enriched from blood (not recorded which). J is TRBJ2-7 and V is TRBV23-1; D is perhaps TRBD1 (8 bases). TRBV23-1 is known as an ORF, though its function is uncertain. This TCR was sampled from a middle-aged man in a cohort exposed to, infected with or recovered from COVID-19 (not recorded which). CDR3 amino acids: CASPRTGRDEQYF. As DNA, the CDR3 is TGCGCCAGCCCCAGGACAGGGAGGGACGAGCAGTACTTC.